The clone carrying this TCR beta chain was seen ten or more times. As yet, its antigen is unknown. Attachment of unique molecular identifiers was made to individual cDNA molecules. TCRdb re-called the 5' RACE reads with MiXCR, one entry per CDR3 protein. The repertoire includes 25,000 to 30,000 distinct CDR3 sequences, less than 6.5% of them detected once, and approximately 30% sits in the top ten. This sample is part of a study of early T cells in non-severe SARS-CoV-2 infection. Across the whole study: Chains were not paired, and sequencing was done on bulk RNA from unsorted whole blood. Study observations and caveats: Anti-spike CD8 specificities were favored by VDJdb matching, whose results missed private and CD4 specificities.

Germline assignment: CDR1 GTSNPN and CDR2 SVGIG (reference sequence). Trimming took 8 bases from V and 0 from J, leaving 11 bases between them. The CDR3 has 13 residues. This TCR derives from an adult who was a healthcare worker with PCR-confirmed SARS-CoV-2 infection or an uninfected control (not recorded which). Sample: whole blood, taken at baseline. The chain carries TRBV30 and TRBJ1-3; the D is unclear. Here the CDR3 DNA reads TGTGCCGGGCAGCGGACCTCTGGAAACACCATATATTTT. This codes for CAGQRTSGNTIYF. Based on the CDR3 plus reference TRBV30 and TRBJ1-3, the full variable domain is SQTIHQWPATLVQPVGSPLSLECTVEGTSNPNLYWYRQAAGRGLQLLFYSVGIGQISSEVPQNLSASRPQDRQFILSSKKLLLSDSGFYLCAGQRTSGNTIYFGEGSWLTVV.